This TCR beta chain was identified in a study of blood T cells in healthy people across ages. The use of a sample-barcoded 5' primer and a J-beta primer mix characterized a second PCR of roughly 7 to 12 cycles. Each cDNA molecule was tagged by a template-switch adaptor that had 12 random nucleotides. One entry per CDR3 protein, called by TCRdb with MiXCR from the 5' RACE reads. The sample shows around 280,000 distinct CDR3 sequences, 25% to 30% of them seen only once. This clonotype occurred a few times. This receptor was identified in a woman in her 70s in good health. Sequencing input: blood.

The CDR3 DNA sequence: TGCAGTGCTAGGGCTAGCGGGAGGGCCCTTGCGGAGCAGTACTTC. Protein: CSARASGRALAEQYF. The chain joins TRBV20-1 to TRBJ2-7, with 12 positions matching TRBD2. The CDR3 runs 15 residues. CDR1 is DFQATT, CDR2 SNEGSKA, per germline (reference sequence). The V and J ends lost 3 bases and 7 bases, in that order; junction bases with no gene match: 10.